A single sample gave rise to the 18 T cell receptor beta chains below, sequenced in a study of breast tumors, draining lymph nodes, adjacent tissues. Breast cancer patients provided tissue from their axillary draining lymph nodes. TCRdb re-called the multiplex PCR reads through MiXCR, storing one row per CDR3 protein. The sample shows roughly 80,000 distinct CDR3 sequences, roughly 19% of them seen only once. The sequenced material came from axillary lymph node tissue. The receptor set was obtained from a female donor with breast cancer. Some clones in this sample may be carry-over from other donors' samples.

The table lists this clonotype with many counts. The V call is TRBV20-1, the J call TRBJ2-7, with a possible D match to TRBD2 (6 bases). Looked up from germline, CDR1 is DFQATT and CDR2 is SNEGSKA (reference sequence). V lost 7 bases, J lost 1 base, and 14 bases lay in between. CDR3 size: 13 residues. This CDR3 reads CSGQGGVSYEQYF. For the CDR3, the DNA is TGCAGTGGGCAGGGCGGGGTTTCCTACGAGCAGTACTTC.

This clonotype appeared many times. V is TRBV10-3 and J is TRBJ2-5; 10 bases line up with TRBD1. The V segment lost 0 bases and the J segment 9 bases; nucleotides outside the gene matches: 13. Germline V CDR1 and CDR2: ENHRY, SYGVKD. This CDR3 has 17 residues. This chain's CDR3 is CAISESFSGTGDRAQYF. The CDR3 DNA reads as TGTGCCATCAGTGAGTCGTTTTCCGGGACAGGGGATCGGGCCCAGTACTTC.

This clonotype has ten or more counts. V and J are TRBV20-1 and TRBJ2-5, with D perhaps assigned TRBD1 or TRBD2 (6 bases each). The CDR3 has 12 residues. Germline V gene lookup returns CDR1 DFQATT and CDR2 SNEGSKA (reference sequence). The V and J ends lost 6 bases and 3 bases respectively, with 11 bases between them. This CDR3 reads CSARGLEETQYF. The DNA for the CDR3 is TGCAGTGCCCGGGGGCTTGAAGAGACCCAGTACTTC.

This clonotype has at least ten counts. The chain employs TRBV19 and TRBJ2-6; 10 bases line up with TRBD1. V shed 8 bases and J 4 bases; nucleotides not matched to a gene: 8. The CDR3 contains 16 residues. Germline values: CDR1 LNHDA, CDR2 SQIVND (reference sequence). CDR3 loop: CASLRQGARGANVLTF. DNA of the CDR3: TGTGCCAGTTTAAGACAGGGGGCGCGAGGGGCCAACGTCCTGACTTTC.

The table lists this clonotype with many counts. The chain combines TRBV6-4 with TRBJ2-1; D is uncertain. The CDR3 length is 16 residues. CDR1 is MRHNA, CDR2 SNTAGT, per germline. V lost 8 bases to trimming and J lost 0 bases, with 17 bases between them. The CDR3 DNA follows: TGTGCCAGCGCCCCTGTGGACGGTCTCTCCTACAATGAGCAGTTCTTC. Encoded protein: CASAPVDGLSYNEQFF.

This clonotype was observed at least ten times. The rearrangement links TRBV2 to TRBJ2-2; D gene ambiguous. CDR1 is SNHLY and CDR2 is FYNNEI in the germline V gene. Trimming cost V 0 bases and J 6 bases, with 2 bases left between them. The CDR3 covers 12 residues. The DNA of the CDR3 is TGTGCCAGCAGTGAAGCGCCCGGGGAGCTGTTTTTT. Translation: CASSEAPGELFF.

In regard to this clonotype: A much larger clonotype is one base distant, so this may be a read error. This chain connects TRBV19 to TRBJ1-2; no clear D gene. The CDR3 has 18 residues. Germline loops: CDR1 LNHDA, CDR2 SQIVND (reference sequence). The V and J ends lost 1 base and 3 bases respectively, with 21 bases between them. CDR3 region: CASSIVVARRREDYGYTF. CDR3 DNA: TGTGCCAGTAGTATAGTAGTCGCGCGGAGGCGAGAGGACTATGGCTACACCTTC.

To note about this clonotype: Given a much more abundant clone one base away, this may be a read error. This chain joins TRBV5-4 and TRBJ2-3; a possible D gene is TRBD2 (6 bases). Germline values: CDR1 SGHNT, CDR2 YYREEE (reference sequence). The CDR3 has 16 amino acids. The CDR3 DNA follows: TGTGCCAGCAGCTTGGTTAGCCGGAGGGGCACAGATACGCGGTATTTT. Encoded protein: CASSLVSRRGTDTRYF.

This clonotype was counted at least ten times. The chain combines TRBV20-1 with TRBJ1-4; D gene uncertain. This CDR3 is built from 13 residues. The V end lost 2 bases, the J end lost 6 bases, and 10 bases lay between the germline ends. The germline V gene has CDR1 DFQATT and CDR2 SNEGSKA (reference sequence). CDR3 sequence: CSARPRRDEKLFF. Written as DNA, the CDR3 is TGCAGTGCTAGACCGAGGAGAGATGAAAAACTGTTTTTT.

The chain has TRBV12-5 and TRBJ2-1, with TRBD2 matching over 7 bases. The V gene end was trimmed by 6 bases and the J gene end by 8 bases; junction bases not matched to a gene: 10. Germline CDR1 reads LGHNT; CDR2 reads FRNRAP. This CDR3 contains 14 residues. CDR3 in DNA: TGTGCTAGTGGCCTGCGGGGGAAGTGGGATGAGCAGTTCTTC. It specifies CASGLRGKWDEQFF.

With regard to this clonotype: A much larger clonotype is one base distant, so this may be a read error. The rearrangement links TRBV5-1 to TRBJ2-2; the match to TRBD1 covers 7 bases. CDR3 length equals 14 residues. Per the germline V gene, CDR1 is SGHRS and CDR2 is YFSETQ. CDR3 sequence (DNA): TGCGCCAGCAGCTCGGGACAGTACACCAGGGAGCTGTTTTTT. It encodes CASSSGQYTRELFF.

This clonotype was recorded a few times. At one boundary the junction diverges from the germline segment, which might be a read error. The V call is TRBV27, the J call TRBJ2-5; 10 nucleotides match TRBD2. Per germline, CDR1 MNHEY and CDR2 SMNVEV (reference sequence). CDR3 length: 16 residues. The CDR3 sequence is CASSPRLAGPQETQYF. CDR3 coding DNA: TGCGCCAGCAGCCCTAGACTAGCGGGCCCCCAAGAGACCCAGTACTTC.

In this sample, this clonotype turned up many times. The gene calls are TRBV6-1 and TRBJ2-7, with D perhaps matching TRBD2 (6 bases). The CDR3 is made up of 14 amino acids. Germline V gives CDR1 MNHNS, CDR2 SASEGT. Trimming stripped 4 bases from V and 5 bases from J, with 15 bases between. The CDR3 here is CASSAFREVNEQYF. The CDR3 region has the DNA TGTGCCAGCAGTGCGTTCAGGGAGGTGAACGAGCAGTACTTC.

This clonotype was picked up one time. A much larger clone lies one base from this, so it may be a read error. Written as DNA, the CDR3 is TGTGCCAGCAGCCCTACAGAGACCCAGTACTTC. This translates into CASSPTETQYF. The chain joins TRBV5-4 to TRBJ2-5; D is uncertain. The germline gives CDR1 SGHNT, CDR2 YYREEE (reference sequence). The V end was cut by 4 bases, the J end by 4 bases, with 5 bases between. The length of the CDR3 is 11 residues.

The table lists this clonotype with many counts. The V call is TRBV7-9, the J call TRBJ2-5, with 9 bases lining up with TRBD1. Germline trimming cut 6 bases from V and 7 bases from J; bases unmatched to any gene: 6. The CDR3 contains 13 residues. From germline, CDR1 is SEHNR and CDR2 FQNEAQ (reference sequence). The CDR3 loop reads CASSFGTGTTQYF. CDR3 nucleotides: TGTGCCAGCAGTTTCGGGACAGGGACGACCCAGTACTTC.

In the case of this clonotype: A much larger clone differs by one base, so this may be a read error. This chain connects TRBV5-1 to TRBJ2-3, with D perhaps matching TRBD1 (6 bases). CDR1 and CDR2 (germline): SGHRS, YFSETQ. This CDR3 spans 15 amino acids. CDR3 amino acids: CPSSFRDKGTDTQYF. Written as DNA, the CDR3 is TGCCCCAGCAGCTTCCGGGACAAAGGCACAGATACGCAGTATTTT.

Ten or more counts support this clonotype. This chain connects TRBV20-1 to TRBJ2-3, with D perhaps matching TRBD1 or TRBD2 (7 bases each). CDR1 is DFQATT, CDR2 SNEGSKA, per germline (reference sequence). The CDR3 sequence is 15 residues long. V was clipped by 0 bases and J by 3 bases, with 13 bases between them. Here the CDR3 reads CSAREGGGRTDTQYF. The CDR3 coding sequence is TGCAGTGCTAGAGAAGGGGGCGGGAGAACAGATACGCAGTATTTT.

This clonotype was picked up many times. The V call is TRBV11-3, the J call TRBJ2-1; 7 bases are shared with TRBD2. The CDR3 totals 15 residues. The V gene end was trimmed by 2 bases and the J gene end by 3 bases; junction bases not matched to a gene: 4. CDR1 is SGHNT and CDR2 is YENEEA in the germline V gene. CDR3 DNA sequence: TGTGCCAGCAGCTTATTGGCTAGCGGCTACAATGAGCAGTTCTTC. It encodes CASSLLASGYNEQFF.